The T cell receptor beta chain described here comes from a study of CD8+CD57+ T cells in acquired aplastic anemia. Whole-study context: Sorted CD4+ and CD8+ cells gave a mean 3.2 ug DNA, range roughly 0.2 to 27.4 ug.

The CDR3 covers 13 residues. Germline lookup yields CDR1 ENHRY and CDR2 SYGVKD. J gave up 0 bases and V 8 bases, and 3 bases lay outside the gene matches. Genomic DNA provided the template from which TCR beta VDJ and CDR3 profiles were obtained. TCRdb reprocessed the reads via MiXCR and lists one record per CDR3 protein. The data hold some 120,000 distinct CDR3 sequences, with approximately 41% observed a single time. Before being chosen for sequencing, patients had shown CD8+CD57+ cell expansion by flow cytometry. No therapy had been given to the patients at the time of blood sampling. Of note for this clonotype: Its antigen is unidentified.

Findings of the study overall: A significant difference in CD8+ Simpson's diversity between patients and controls was not found. There were twenty-nine CD8+ CDR3 sequences that occurred in both patients and controls.

Specimen: sorted CD4+, CD8+, or CD8+CD57+ T cells (not recorded which) from PBMCs. V gene TRBV10-3 combines with J gene TRBJ1-1; TRBD1 matches 7 bases. This TCR came from a human donor with aplastic anemia. Here the CDR3 DNA reads TGTGCCATCGGGGGACAGCTGAACACTGAAGCTTTCTTT. Its translation is CAIGGQLNTEAFF.